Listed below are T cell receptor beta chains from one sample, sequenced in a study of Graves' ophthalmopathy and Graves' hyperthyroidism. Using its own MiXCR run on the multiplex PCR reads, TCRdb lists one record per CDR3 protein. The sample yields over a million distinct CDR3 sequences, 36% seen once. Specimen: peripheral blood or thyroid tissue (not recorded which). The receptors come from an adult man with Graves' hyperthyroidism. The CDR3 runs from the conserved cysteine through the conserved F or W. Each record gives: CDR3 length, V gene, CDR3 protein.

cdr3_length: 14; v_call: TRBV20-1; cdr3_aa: CSARGSKAADTQYF
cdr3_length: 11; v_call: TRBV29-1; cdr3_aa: CSVGSRLGYTF
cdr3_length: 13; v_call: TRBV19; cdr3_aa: CASSMLAAETQYF
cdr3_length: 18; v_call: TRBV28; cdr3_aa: CASSPNTGASSGANVLTF
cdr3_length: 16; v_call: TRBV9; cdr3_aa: CASSVAGKGVTEKLFF
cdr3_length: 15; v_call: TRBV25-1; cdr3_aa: CASSGRQGQIDTQYF
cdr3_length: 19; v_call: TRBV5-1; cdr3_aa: CASSLVSLVGLAGRYEQYF
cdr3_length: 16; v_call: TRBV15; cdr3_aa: CATSRGRDRLHHGYTF
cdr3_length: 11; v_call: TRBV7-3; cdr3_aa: CASSRTGAQYF
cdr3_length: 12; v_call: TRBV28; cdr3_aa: CASRFGLGEQYF
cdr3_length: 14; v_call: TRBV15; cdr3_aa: CATSRVGVAEKLFF
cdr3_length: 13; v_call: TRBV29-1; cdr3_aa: CSVRQGSDQPQHF
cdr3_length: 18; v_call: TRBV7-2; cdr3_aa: CASSLPPRGGRSGNTTYF
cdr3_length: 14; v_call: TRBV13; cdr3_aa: CACSLRTGEPEAFF
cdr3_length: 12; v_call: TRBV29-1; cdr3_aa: CSVEGRTGGLFF
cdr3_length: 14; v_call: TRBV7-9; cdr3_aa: CAGSLGRQVYEQYF
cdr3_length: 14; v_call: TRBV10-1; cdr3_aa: CASRYLQYHTEAFF
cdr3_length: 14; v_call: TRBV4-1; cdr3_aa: CASSQGGRQETQYF
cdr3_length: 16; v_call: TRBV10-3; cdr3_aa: CAISDAIGSGANVLTF
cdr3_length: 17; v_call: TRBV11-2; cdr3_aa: CASSFKWVRKNTGELFF
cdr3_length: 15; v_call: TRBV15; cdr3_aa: CATSRGVPVNSPLHF
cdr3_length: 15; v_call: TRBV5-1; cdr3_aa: CASSWNGRGNTEAFF
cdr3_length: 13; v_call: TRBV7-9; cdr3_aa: CAWRGVLDTEAFF
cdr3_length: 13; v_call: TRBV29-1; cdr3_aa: CSVPSDRGYGYTF
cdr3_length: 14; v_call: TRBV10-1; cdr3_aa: CASSESVSSETQYF
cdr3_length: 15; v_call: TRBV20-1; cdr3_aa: CSANYHGAGAGELFF
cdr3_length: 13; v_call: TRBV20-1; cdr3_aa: CSAEGQTLYEQYF
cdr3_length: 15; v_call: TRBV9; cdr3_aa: CASSEGLYSQETQYF
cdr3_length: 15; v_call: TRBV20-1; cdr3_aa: CSALSGTGSWTEAFF
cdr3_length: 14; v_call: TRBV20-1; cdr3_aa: CSAPTSGSSETQYF
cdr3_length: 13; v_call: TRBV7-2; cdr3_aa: CASSRGGNEKLFF
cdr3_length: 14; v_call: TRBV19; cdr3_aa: CASSIRQGGYGYTF
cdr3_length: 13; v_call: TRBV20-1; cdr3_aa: CSARRTAIYEQYF
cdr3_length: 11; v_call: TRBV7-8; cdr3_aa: CASSLEGSGTF
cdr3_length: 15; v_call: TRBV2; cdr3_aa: CASLGQGAQLQPQHF
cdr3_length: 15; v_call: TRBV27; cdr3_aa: CASSLRTAPQETQYF
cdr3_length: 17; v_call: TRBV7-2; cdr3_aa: CASSQNTGEEYYYEHYF
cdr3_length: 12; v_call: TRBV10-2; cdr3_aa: CASSESKSEAFF
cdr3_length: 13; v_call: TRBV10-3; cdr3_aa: CASSQAQESGAFF
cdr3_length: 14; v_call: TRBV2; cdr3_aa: CASMQGGLNQPQHF
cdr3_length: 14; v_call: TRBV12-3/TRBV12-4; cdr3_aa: CATKLLGSGTEAFF
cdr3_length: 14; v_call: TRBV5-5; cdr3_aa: CASSFLGVSGEQYF
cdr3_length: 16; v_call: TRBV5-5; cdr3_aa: CASSFGGEPNTGELFF
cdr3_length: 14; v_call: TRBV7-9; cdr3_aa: CASSFSIVAYEQYF
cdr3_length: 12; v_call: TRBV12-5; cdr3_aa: CASGLEVEGAFF
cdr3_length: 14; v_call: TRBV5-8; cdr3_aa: CASSLTTGGSGYTF
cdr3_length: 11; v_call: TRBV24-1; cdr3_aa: CATSEKETQYF
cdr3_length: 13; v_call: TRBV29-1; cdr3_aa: CSVVGTMNTEAFF
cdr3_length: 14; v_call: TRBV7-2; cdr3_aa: CASSLAVAQETQYF
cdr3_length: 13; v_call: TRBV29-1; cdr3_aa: CSARTSGSTEQYF
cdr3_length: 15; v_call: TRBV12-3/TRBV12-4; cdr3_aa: CASSPTGGRAETQYF
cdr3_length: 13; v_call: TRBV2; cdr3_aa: CASREGGDYGYTF
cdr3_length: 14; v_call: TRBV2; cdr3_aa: CASSDGSNTGELFF